The present entry profiles one T cell receptor (beta chain) with its context. The target antigen is unknown. The sample comes from a study of cytomegalovirus exposure and HLA in healthy donors. The study's findings and limits: There were some public TCRs occurring in many donors, but most TCR sequences were rare. Another analysis was done later, and it associated 16,951 TCR beta sequences with HLA alleles at 0.05 false discovery rate. Association of a missense DCLRE1C variant with TCR beta V- and J-gene trimming was reported in a later analysis. There were several of the most significant clusters that appeared linked to common viral pathogens in a later analysis.

PCR used 60 Vbeta primers and 13 Jbeta primers. Using immunoSEQ multiplex PCR, the repertoire was profiled, and TCRdb retains in-frame clones only, with some absent. Its clone listing holds under 95,000 clones. The CDR3 consists of 17 residues. With 4 bases clipped from V and 1 base from J, the junction kept 3 bases outside the gene matches. The germline V gene has CDR1 SGDLS and CDR2 YYNGEE. Sequencing was carried out using PBMCs. The rearrangement joins TRBV9 to TRBJ1-6; TRBD1 matches 12 bases. The clonotype was recovered from a female donor in good health and CMV-seropositive. CDR3: CASSQGQGASYNSPLHF. Written as DNA, the CDR3 is TGTGCCAGCAGCCAGGGACAGGGGGCGTCCTATAATTCACCCCTCCACTTT.